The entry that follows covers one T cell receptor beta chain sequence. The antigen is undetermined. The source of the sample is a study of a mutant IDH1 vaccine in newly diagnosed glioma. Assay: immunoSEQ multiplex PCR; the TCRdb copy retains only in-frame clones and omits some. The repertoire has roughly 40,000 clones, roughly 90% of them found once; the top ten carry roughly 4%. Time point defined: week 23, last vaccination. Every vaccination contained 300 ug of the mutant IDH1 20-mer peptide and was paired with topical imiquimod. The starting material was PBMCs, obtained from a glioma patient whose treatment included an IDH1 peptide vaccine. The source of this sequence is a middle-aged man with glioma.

As DNA, the CDR3 is TGTGCCAGCAGTTTATGGCCCGGAGATACCCAGTACTTC. This codes for CASSLWPGDTQYF. This sequence joins TRBV27 and TRBJ2-5; no firm D call. The CDR3 is made up of 13 amino acids. Trimming stripped 1 base from V and 8 bases from J, with 11 bases between. The germline CDR1 and CDR2 sequences are MNHEY and SMNVEV (reference sequence).